Below, one T cell receptor beta chain is given with its context. The sample belongs to a study of lymphopenia after photon versus proton radiotherapy. Generated by immunoSEQ multiplex PCR, the TCRdb table keeps only in-frame clones and is missing some. The sample contains approximately 31,000 clones, about 80% of which appear only once. The sequencing here drew on peripheral blood, taken from a patient treated with proton-based radiotherapy. The receptor comes from a woman aged 70 to 79 with pancreatic cancer.

The CDR3 DNA follows: TGTGCCAGCAGTTACCCTGACAATGAGCAGTTCTTC. This sequence encodes CASSYPDNEQFF. This sequence joins TRBV6-6 and TRBJ2-1, with D hard to call. From germline, CDR1 is MNHNY and CDR2 SVGAGI (reference sequence). V lost 2 bases to trimming and J lost 5 bases, with 4 bases between them. This CDR3 contains 12 residues.